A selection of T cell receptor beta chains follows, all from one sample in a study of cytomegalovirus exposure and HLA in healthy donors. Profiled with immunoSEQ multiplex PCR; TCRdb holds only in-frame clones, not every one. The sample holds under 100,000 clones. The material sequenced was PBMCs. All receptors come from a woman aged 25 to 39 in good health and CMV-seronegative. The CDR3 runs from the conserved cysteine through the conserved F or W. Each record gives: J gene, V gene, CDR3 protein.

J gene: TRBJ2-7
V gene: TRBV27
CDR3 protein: CASSLRRTAYEQYF

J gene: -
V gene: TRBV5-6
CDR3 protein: CASILQGGDWSEQYF

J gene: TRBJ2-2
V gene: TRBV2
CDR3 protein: CAGSEGDREQLAGELFF

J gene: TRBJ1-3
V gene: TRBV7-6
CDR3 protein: CASTPSGAGNTIYF

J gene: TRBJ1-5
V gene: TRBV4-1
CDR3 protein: CASSQEGAAQPQHF

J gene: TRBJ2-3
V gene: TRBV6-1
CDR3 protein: CASRRGGHTDTQYF

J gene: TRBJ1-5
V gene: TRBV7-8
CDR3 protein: CASSYTGTGGSGNQPQHF

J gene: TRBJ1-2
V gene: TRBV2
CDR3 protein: CASSESGQGACF

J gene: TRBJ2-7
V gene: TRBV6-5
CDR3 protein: CASSPQGNEQYF

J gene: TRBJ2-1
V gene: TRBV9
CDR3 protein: CASSPREGSYNEQFF

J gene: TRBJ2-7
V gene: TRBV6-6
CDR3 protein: CASSLGTGGDEQYF

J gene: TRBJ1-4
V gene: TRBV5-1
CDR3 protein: CASSGRDSLNEKLFF

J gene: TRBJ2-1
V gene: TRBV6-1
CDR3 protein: CASSEAGGSYNEQFF

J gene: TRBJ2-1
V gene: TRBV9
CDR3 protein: CASSGTNGTYNEQFF

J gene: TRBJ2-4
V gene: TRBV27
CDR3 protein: CASSIGLAKNIQYF

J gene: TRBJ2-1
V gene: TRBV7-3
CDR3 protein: CASSPGTRDEQFF

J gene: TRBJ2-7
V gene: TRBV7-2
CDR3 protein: CASSFTGTTTHEQYF

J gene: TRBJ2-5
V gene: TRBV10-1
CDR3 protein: CASSSSGRETQYF

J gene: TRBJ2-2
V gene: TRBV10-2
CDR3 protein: CASIPPRGVTGELFF

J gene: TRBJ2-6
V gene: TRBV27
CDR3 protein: CASTIGGGRRGANVLTF

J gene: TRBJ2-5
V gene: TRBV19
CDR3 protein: CASRGSGSSETQYF

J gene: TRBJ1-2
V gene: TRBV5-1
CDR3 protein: CASSFGQNYGYTF